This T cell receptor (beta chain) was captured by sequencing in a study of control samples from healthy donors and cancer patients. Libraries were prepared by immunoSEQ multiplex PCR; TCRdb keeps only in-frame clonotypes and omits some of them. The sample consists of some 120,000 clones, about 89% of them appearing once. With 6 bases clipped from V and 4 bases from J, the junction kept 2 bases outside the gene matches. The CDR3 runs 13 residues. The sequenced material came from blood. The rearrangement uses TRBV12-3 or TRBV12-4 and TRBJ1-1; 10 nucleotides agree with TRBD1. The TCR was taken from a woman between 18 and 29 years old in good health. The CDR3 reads CASRRTGGTEAFF. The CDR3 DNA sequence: TGTGCCAGCAGGAGGACAGGGGGCACTGAAGCTTTCTTT.